The 21 T cell receptor beta chains below come from one sample, sequenced in a study of blood T cell repertoires in COVID-19. Here immunoSEQ multiplex PCR was the method, and the copy in TCRdb shows in-frame clones only, minus some. This table has about 88,000 clones, 75% to 90% appearing once. Sequencing was carried out using peripheral blood. The origin of the receptors is a human donor in a cohort sampled during active COVID-19.

This clone was seen more than once but under ten times. The chain is built from TRBV7-2 and TRBJ1-2; 7 bases line up with TRBD1. V lost 5 bases, J lost 5 bases, and 14 bases stayed unmatched. This CDR3 is built from 16 residues. CDR1 is SGHTA, CDR2 FQGNSA, per germline. This CDR3 is CASSAIPQGTAYGYTF. In DNA form, the CDR3 reads TGTGCCAGCAGCGCAATCCCACAGGGGACGGCATATGGCTACACCTTC.

This rearrangement joins TRBV28 to TRBJ1-1; no clear D. The CDR3 contains 15 residues. CDR1 is MDHEN and CDR2 is SYDVKM in the germline V gene. V gave up 5 bases and J gave up 0 bases, with 13 bases separating them. The CDR3 DNA follows: TGTGCCAGCAGTATGGAAGGCCAGGTGAACACTGAAGCTTTCTTT. It specifies CASSMEGQVNTEAFF.

The V and J genes are TRBV14 and TRBJ1-2, with D perhaps TRBD1 (5 bases). The CDR3 has 12 residues. V was pared by 1 base and J by 8 bases, with 8 bases between. Germline lookup yields CDR1 SGHDN and CDR2 FVKESK. CDR3 sequence reads: CASSQGRVGYTF. In nucleotides, the CDR3 is TGTGCCAGCAGCCAAGGCAGGGTCGGCTACACCTTC.

V is TRBV10-1 and J is TRBJ2-1; TRBD1 is a possible D gene (5 bases). The CDR3 totals 16 residues. Germline V gene sequence: CDR1 WNHNN, CDR2 SYGVQD (reference sequence). With 4 bases removed from V and 4 bases from J, the gap between germline ends came to 17 bases. The CDR3 spells CASSGGFKGLYNEQFF. The CDR3 nucleotides are TGCGCCAGCAGTGGTGGCTTCAAGGGGTTATACAATGAGCAGTTCTTC.

This clone is a singleton in its sample. V gene TRBV3-1 (or the pseudogene TRBV3-2) combines with J gene TRBJ2-7; tentative D call: TRBD1 (5 bases). The CDR3 consists of 13 residues. Trimming shortened V by 2 bases and J by 2 bases, and 7 bases separated the two germline ends. From germline, CDR1 is LGHDT and CDR2 YNNKEL (reference sequence). Here the CDR3 DNA reads TGTGCCAGCAGCCAATGGGGCCCCTACGAGCAGTACTTC. It translates to CASSQWGPYEQYF.

This sequence joins TRBV6-2 or TRBV6-3 and TRBJ2-1; the match to TRBD1 covers 7 bases. The V segment lost 5 bases and the J segment 4 bases; nucleotides outside the gene matches: 8. Germline V lookup: CDR1 MNHEY, CDR2 SVGEGT. CDR3 size: 15 residues. The CDR3 sequence is CASSANPGQYNEQFF. CDR3 sequence (DNA): TGTGCCAGCAGTGCTAACCCGGGACAGTACAATGAGCAGTTCTTC.

The chain carries TRBV7-9 and TRBJ2-1; D possibly corresponds to TRBD1 (7 bases). The CDR3 length is 15 residues. Germline CDR1 SEHNR, CDR2 FQNEAQ (reference sequence). V lost 4 bases and J 3 bases, leaving 13 bases between the germline ends. The CDR3 nucleotides read TGTGCCAGCAGCTCGAACAGGGGACTCTACAATGAGCAGTTCTTC. It encodes CASSSNRGLYNEQFF.

The chain joins TRBV3-1 (or the pseudogene TRBV3-2) to TRBJ2-7, with no clear D. The V and J ends lost 0 bases and 6 bases respectively, with 9 bases between them. Per the germline V gene, CDR1 is LGHDT and CDR2 is YNNKEL (reference sequence). There are 13 residues in the CDR3. This CDR3 is CASSQDLSGEQYF. In DNA form, the CDR3 reads TGTGCCAGCAGCCAAGATTTATCCGGCGAGCAGTACTTC.

The rearrangement joins TRBV6-2 or TRBV6-3 to TRBJ1-5; TRBD1 agrees at 8 bases. This CDR3 region has 15 residues. The germline V gene encodes CDR1 MNHEY and CDR2 SVGEGT. With 6 bases clipped from V and 3 bases from J, the junction kept 7 bases outside the gene matches. The CDR3: CASSPTGGFNQPQHF. CDR3 nucleotides: TGTGCCAGCAGCCCAACAGGGGGATTCAATCAGCCCCAGCATTTT.

The chain combines TRBV13 with TRBJ2-1; 10 bases are shared with TRBD2. This CDR3 region has 18 residues. Germline V lookup: CDR1 PRHDT, CDR2 FYEKMQ (reference sequence). Trimming cost V 4 bases and J 0 bases; bases outside gene matches: 9. CDR3 protein: CASSSTSGHVSSYNEQFF. Here the CDR3 DNA reads TGTGCCAGCAGCTCGACTAGCGGGCACGTCAGCTCCTACAATGAGCAGTTCTTC.

The V gene is TRBV10-3, the J gene TRBJ2-1; D is perhaps TRBD1 (6 bases). V was cut by 0 bases and J by 6 bases, with 12 bases left in between. In germline, CDR1 is ENHRY, CDR2 SYGVKD. The CDR3 is 15 residues long. CDR3 protein: CAISESSARGNEQFF. The CDR3 DNA follows: TGTGCCATCAGTGAGTCGAGTGCCAGGGGCAATGAGCAGTTCTTC.

The rearrangement joins TRBV28 to TRBJ2-1; possible D gene TRBD1, 6 bases. The germline V gene has CDR1 MDHEN and CDR2 SYDVKM. The V gene lost 4 bases and the J gene lost 0 bases, with 16 bases spanning the gap. The CDR3 is made up of 17 amino acids. The CDR3 coding sequence is TGTGCCAGCAGTTCGGTTGACAGGTTGATCTCCTACAATGAGCAGTTCTTC. As protein: CASSSVDRLISYNEQFF.

The V and J genes are TRBV2 and TRBJ1-1; 10 nucleotides match TRBD1. The V segment lost 7 bases and the J segment 5 bases; nucleotides outside the gene matches: 4. CDR1 is SNHLY and CDR2 is FYNNEI in the germline V gene. The CDR3 totals 13 residues. The CDR3 region is CASTGQGMTEAFF. In DNA form, the CDR3 reads TGTGCCAGCACGGGACAGGGGATGACTGAAGCTTTCTTT.

The V gene is TRBV29-1, the J gene TRBJ2-7; 9 nucleotides align to TRBD2. The CDR3 is 13 residues long. Germline V CDR1 and CDR2: SQVTM, ANQGSEA. J was trimmed by 4 bases and V by 6 bases; bases with no gene match: 7. The CDR3 nucleotides are TGCAGCGTAAGAGCGGGAGGAAGGTACGAGCAGTACTTC. Translated: CSVRAGGRYEQYF.

This chain links TRBV3-1 (or the pseudogene TRBV3-2) with TRBJ1-2; TRBD1 might be the D (5 bases). Germline V gene sequence: CDR1 LGHDT, CDR2 YNNKEL (reference sequence). The CDR3 covers 14 residues. Trimming took 0 bases from V and 4 from J, leaving 9 bases between them. The CDR3 is CASSQEWQGYGYTF. CDR3 bases: TGTGCCAGCAGCCAAGAGTGGCAGGGCTATGGCTACACCTTC.

This chain joins TRBV5-1 and TRBJ1-2, with D maybe TRBD1 (5 bases). The CDR3 has 15 residues. Per the germline V gene, CDR1 is SGHRS and CDR2 is YFSETQ. Trimming removed 0 bases at V and 1 base at J, with 10 bases between. The CDR3 DNA follows: TGCGCCAGCAGCTTGGATGGGGGGGATAACTATGGCTACACCTTC. Its protein product is CASSLDGGDNYGYTF.

This clone was seen many times. The chain carries TRBV4-2 and TRBJ2-7; D is perhaps TRBD2 (6 bases). Trimming pared 0 bases from V and 6 bases from J, leaving 15 bases between. This CDR3 comprises 15 residues. The germline CDR1 and CDR2 sequences are LGHNA and YNFKEQ. CDR3 nucleotide sequence: TGTGCCAGCAGCCAAGATGAGGAGGGAGCGGTCGAGCAGTACTTC. This sequence encodes CASSQDEEGAVEQYF.

The gene calls are TRBV7-3 and TRBJ2-5; 7 nucleotides align to TRBD1. Germline CDR1 and CDR2: SGHTA and FQGTGA. Trimming at V came to 5 bases and at J to 1 base, leaving 1 base not matched to a gene. The CDR3 has 13 residues. The CDR3 region has the DNA TGTGCCAGCAGCAGGGACAGCCAAGAGACCCAGTACTTC. This sequence encodes CASSRDSQETQYF.

V is TRBV24-1 and J is TRBJ2-6; D gene unclear. Trimming stripped 5 bases from V and 0 bases from J, with 4 bases between. CDR1 KGHDR and CDR2 SFDVKD come from the germline V gene. The length of the CDR3 is 14 residues. The CDR3 DNA sequence: TGTGCCACCAGTGGAGACTCTGGGGCCAACGTCCTGACTTTC. Its translation is CATSGDSGANVLTF.

The chain is built from TRBV5-1 and TRBJ2-5; 11 bases are shared with TRBD1. V was clipped by 2 bases and J by 4 bases; unmatched bases: 4. The CDR3 is 15 residues long. CDR1 is SGHRS, CDR2 YFSETQ, per germline. This CDR3 reads CASSFTGTGGETQYF. DNA of the CDR3: TGCGCCAGCAGCTTCACCGGGACAGGGGGAGAGACCCAGTACTTC. The full variable domain, its missing parts supplied by reference TRBV5-1 and TRBJ2-5, is KAGVTQTPRYLIKTRGQQVTLSCSPISGHRSVSWYQQTPGQGLQFLFEYFSETQRNKGNFPGRFSGRQFSNSRSEMNVSTLELGDSALYLCASSFTGTGGETQYFGPGTRLLVL.

The chain uses TRBV5-1 and TRBJ2-7, with D unclear. Germline CDR1 is SGHRS and CDR2 is YFSETQ. The V gene lost 0 bases and the J gene lost 0 bases, with 10 bases spanning the gap. This CDR3 is 15 amino acids long. This CDR3 reads CASSLVGGSSYEQYF. The DNA for the CDR3 is TGCGCCAGCAGCTTGGTCGGCGGCTCCTCCTACGAGCAGTACTTC.